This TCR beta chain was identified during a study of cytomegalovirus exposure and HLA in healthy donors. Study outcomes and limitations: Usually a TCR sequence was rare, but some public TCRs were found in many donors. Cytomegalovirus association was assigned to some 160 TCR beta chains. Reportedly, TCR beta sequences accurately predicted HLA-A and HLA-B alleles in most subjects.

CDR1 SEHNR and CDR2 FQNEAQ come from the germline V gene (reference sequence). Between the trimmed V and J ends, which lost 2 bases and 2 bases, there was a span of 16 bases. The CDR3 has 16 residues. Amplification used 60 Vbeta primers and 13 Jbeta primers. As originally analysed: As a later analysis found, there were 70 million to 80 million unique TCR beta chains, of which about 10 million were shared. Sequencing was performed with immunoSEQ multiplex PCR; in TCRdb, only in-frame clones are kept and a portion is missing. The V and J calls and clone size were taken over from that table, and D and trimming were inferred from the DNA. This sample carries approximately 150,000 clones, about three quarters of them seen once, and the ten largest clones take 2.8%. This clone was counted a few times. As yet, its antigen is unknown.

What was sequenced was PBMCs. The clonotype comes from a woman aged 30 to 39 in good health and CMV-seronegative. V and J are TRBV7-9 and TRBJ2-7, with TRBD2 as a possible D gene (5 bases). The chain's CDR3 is CASSLTLVATPYEQYF. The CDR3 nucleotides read TGTGCCAGCAGCTTAACCCTCGTAGCGACACCCTACGAGCAGTACTTC.